Shown below are 3 T cell receptor beta chains from a single sample sequenced in a study of a mutant IDH1 vaccine in newly diagnosed glioma. Time point indicated: week 5, during vaccination. What each vaccine dose contained was 300 ug of mutant IDH1 20-mer peptide, accompanied by topical imiquimod. These receptors are not linked to any known antigen. Assay: immunoSEQ multiplex PCR; the TCRdb copy retains only in-frame clones and omits some. This table has 50,000 to 75,000 clones, about 86% appearing once. The specimen was PBMCs, collected from a glioma patient whose treatment included an IDH1 peptide vaccine. The source of these receptors is a woman aged 50 to 60 with glioma.

This clone was counted once. In DNA form, the CDR3 reads TGCGCCAGCAGCACTGGGCTGTCGACGGTATTGAACACTGAAGCTTTCTTT. This codes for CASSTGLSTVLNTEAFF. This chain joins TRBV5-1 and TRBJ1-1; no clear D. This CDR3 spans 17 amino acids. CDR1 and CDR2 from the germline V gene are SGHRS and YFSETQ. V lost 4 bases, J lost 0 bases, and 19 bases lay in between.

The chain has TRBV7-9 and TRBJ2-7; the match to TRBD2 covers 15 bases. Trimming took 2 bases from V and 5 from J; bases not matched to a gene: 4. CDR3 length: 16 amino acids. The germline V gene has CDR1 SEHNR and CDR2 FQNEAQ (reference sequence). This chain's CDR3 is CASSLRTSGGAHEQYF. The CDR3, as DNA: TGTGCCAGCAGCTTAAGGACTAGCGGGGGGGCCCACGAGCAGTACTTC.

Here the CDR3 DNA reads TGCGCCAGCAGCAAGGGACAGCCGGAGGGTGAGCAGTTCTTC. Translating it yields CASSKGQPEGEQFF. The chain is built from TRBV5-1 and TRBJ2-1; D might be TRBD1 (7 bases). Germline-derived CDR1 and CDR2 are SGHRS and YFSETQ. Trimming stripped 4 bases from V and 9 bases from J, with 17 bases between. This CDR3 spans 14 amino acids.